These 8 T cell receptor beta chains were all obtained from the same sample, sequenced in a study of blood T cell repertoires in COVID-19. Sequencing was performed with immunoSEQ multiplex PCR; in TCRdb, only in-frame clones are kept and a portion is missing. The sample consists of 350,000 to 450,000 clones, approximately 89% of them appearing once. Source material: peripheral blood. These receptors all stem from a woman aged 40 to 50 with COVID-19, enrolled during active disease.

The chain is built from TRBV28 and TRBJ2-5; 13 bases are a match to TRBD2. V shed 6 bases and J 5 bases; nucleotides not matched to a gene: 9. The CDR3 is made up of 16 amino acids. Germline V gene lookup returns CDR1 MDHEN and CDR2 SYDVKM. For the CDR3, the DNA is TGTGCCAGCAGCTCCGGATTGACTAGCGGGGGGGAGACCCAGTACTTC. Amino acid sequence: CASSSGLTSGGETQYF.

The chain joins TRBV3-1 (or the pseudogene TRBV3-2) to TRBJ1-5; D may be TRBD1 (5 bases). This CDR3 is 19 amino acids long. Germline CDR1 LGHDT, CDR2 YNNKEL (reference sequence). V lost 5 bases to trimming and J lost 2 bases, with 25 bases between them. CDR3 bases: TGTGCCAGCAGCTTCAACCCGCGGCGGGGGGGGATTGGCAATCAGCCCCAGCATTTT. This encodes CASSFNPRRGGIGNQPQHF.

The genes are TRBV30 and TRBJ1-6, with D maybe TRBD1 (6 bases). The CDR3 is 16 amino acids. Deletions cut 4 bases from V and 1 base from J, with 14 bases between. Per germline, CDR1 GTSNPN and CDR2 SVGIG (reference sequence). The CDR3 region has the DNA TGTGCCTGGACCGTAGGGGGGGCTTCCTATAATTCACCCCTCCACTTT. Amino acids: CAWTVGGASYNSPLHF.

The chain carries TRBV6-2 or TRBV6-3 and TRBJ2-7; perhaps TRBD2 as D (6 bases). This CDR3 is built from 13 residues. CDR1 is MNHEY, CDR2 SVGEGT, per germline. The germline V and J ends were trimmed by 4 bases and 1 base, with 8 bases remaining between them. CDR3 nucleotide sequence: TGTGCCAGCAGTTGGGGGGTTTCCTACGAGCAGTACTTC. It specifies CASSWGVSYEQYF.

This chain links TRBV19 with TRBJ1-4; 8 positions match TRBD1. CDR1 LNHDA and CDR2 SQIVND come from the germline V gene (reference sequence). With 3 bases clipped from V and 8 bases from J, the junction kept 5 bases outside the gene matches. The CDR3 contains 14 residues. CDR3 protein: CASSISGGREKLFF. CDR3 bases: TGTGCCAGTAGTATCTCAGGGGGCAGAGAAAAACTGTTTTTT.

The gene calls are TRBV6-5 and TRBJ2-3; D ambiguous. Germline CDR1 MNHEY, CDR2 SVGAGI. V was shortened by 6 bases and J by 4 bases, with 14 bases between the two germline ends. There are 14 residues in the CDR3. CDR3 sequence: CASRAHSLADTQYF. The DNA for the CDR3 is TGTGCCAGCAGGGCCCACAGTCTCGCAGATACGCAGTATTTT.

In this sample, this clone turned up once. A junction boundary mismatches the germline segment, possibly from a read error. The V gene is TRBV4-2, the J gene TRBJ2-5, with 16 bases matching TRBD2. The CDR3 is 17 residues long. Germline V gene lookup returns CDR1 LGHNA and CDR2 YNFKEQ. For the CDR3, the DNA is TGTGCCAGCAGCCGCAGGGGGACTAGCGGGGGGGCAGAGATCCAGTACTTC. Its translation: CASSRRGTSGGAEIQYF.

The table lists this clone with a count of one. The chain carries TRBV7-2 and TRBJ1-1; D may be TRBD1 (5 bases). Deletions cut 0 bases from V and 5 bases from J, with 13 bases between. The CDR3 spans 15 residues. The germline V gene has CDR1 SGHTA and CDR2 FQGNSA. The CDR3 is CASSLAQKGLTEAFF. CDR3 coding DNA: TGTGCCAGCAGCTTAGCGCAAAAGGGGTTGACTGAAGCTTTCTTT. The complete variable domain, with remaining parts taken from reference TRBV7-2 and TRBJ1-1, reads GAGVSQSPSNKVTEKGKDVELRCDPISGHTALYWYRQSLGQGLEFLIYFQGNSAPDKSGLPSDRFSAERTGGSVSTLTIQRTQQEDSAVYLCASSLAQKGLTEAFFGQGTRLTVV.